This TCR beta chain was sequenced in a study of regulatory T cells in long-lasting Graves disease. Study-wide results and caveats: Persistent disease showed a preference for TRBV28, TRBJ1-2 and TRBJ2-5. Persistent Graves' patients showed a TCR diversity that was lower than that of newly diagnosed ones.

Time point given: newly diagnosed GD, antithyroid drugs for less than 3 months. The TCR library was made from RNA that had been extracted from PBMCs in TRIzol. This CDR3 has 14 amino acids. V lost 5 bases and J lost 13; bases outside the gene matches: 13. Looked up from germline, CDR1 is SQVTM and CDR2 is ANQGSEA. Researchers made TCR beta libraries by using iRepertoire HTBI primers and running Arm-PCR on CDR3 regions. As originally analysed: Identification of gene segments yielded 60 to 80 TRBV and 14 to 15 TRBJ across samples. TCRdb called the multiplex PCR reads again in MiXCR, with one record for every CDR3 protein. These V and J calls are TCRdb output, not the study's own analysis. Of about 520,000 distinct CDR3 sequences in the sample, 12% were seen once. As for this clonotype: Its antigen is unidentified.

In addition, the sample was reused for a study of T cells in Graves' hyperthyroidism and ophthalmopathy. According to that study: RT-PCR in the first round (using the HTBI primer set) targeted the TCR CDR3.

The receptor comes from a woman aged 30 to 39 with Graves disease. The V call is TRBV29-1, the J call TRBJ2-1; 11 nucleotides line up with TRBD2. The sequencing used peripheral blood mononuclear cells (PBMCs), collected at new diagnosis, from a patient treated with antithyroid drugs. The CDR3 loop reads CSVKVRGTSGVQFF. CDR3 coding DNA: TGCAGCGTTAAAGTTCGAGGGACTAGCGGAGTCCAGTTCTTC.